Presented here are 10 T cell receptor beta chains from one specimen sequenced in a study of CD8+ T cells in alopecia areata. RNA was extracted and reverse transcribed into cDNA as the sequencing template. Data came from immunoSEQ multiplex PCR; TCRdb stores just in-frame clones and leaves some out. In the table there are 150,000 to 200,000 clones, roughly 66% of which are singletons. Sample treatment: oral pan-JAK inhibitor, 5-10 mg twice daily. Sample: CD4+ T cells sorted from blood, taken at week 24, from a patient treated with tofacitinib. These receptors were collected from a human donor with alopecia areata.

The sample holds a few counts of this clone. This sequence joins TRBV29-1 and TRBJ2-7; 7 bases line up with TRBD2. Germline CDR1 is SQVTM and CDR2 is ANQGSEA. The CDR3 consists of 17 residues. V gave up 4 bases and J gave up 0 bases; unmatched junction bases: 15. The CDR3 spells CSVVRREIGRSSYEQYF. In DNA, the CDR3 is TGCAGCGTTGTCCGGCGGGAGATCGGTCGGAGCTCCTACGAGCAGTACTTC.

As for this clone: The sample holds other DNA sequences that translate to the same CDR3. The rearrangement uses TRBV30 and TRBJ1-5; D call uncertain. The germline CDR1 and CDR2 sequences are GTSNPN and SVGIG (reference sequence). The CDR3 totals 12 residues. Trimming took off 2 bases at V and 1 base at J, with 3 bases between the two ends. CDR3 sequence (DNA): TGTGCCTGGAGTTTGAGCAATCAGCCCCAGCATTTT. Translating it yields CAWSLSNQPQHF.

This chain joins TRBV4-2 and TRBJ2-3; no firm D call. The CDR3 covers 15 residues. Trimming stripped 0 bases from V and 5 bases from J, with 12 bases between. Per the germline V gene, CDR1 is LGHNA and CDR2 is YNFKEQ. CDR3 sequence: CASSQEFRALDTQYF. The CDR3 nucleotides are TGTGCCAGCAGCCAAGAGTTTAGGGCTTTAGATACGCAGTATTTT.

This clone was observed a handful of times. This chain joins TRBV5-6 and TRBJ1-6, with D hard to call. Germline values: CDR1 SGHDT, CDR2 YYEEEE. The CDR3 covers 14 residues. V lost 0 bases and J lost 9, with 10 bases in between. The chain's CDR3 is CASSLGGIGSPLHF. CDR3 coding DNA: TGTGCCAGCAGCTTGGGCGGTATTGGTTCACCCCTCCACTTT.

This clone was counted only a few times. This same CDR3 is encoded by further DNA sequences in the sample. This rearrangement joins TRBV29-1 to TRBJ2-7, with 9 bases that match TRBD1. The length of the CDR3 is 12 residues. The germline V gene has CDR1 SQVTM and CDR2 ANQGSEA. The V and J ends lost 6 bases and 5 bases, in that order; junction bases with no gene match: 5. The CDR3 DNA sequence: TGCAGCGTAAGACAGGGGGTCCACGAGCAGTACTTC. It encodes CSVRQGVHEQYF.

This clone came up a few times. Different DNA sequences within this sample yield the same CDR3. In DNA form, the CDR3 reads TGTGCCAGCAGTTCGCCGACAGGGGGTAATTCACCCCTCCACTTT. Translating it yields CASSSPTGGNSPLHF. The chain joins TRBV6-6 to TRBJ1-6; 9 bases line up with TRBD1. Germline V gene sequence: CDR1 MNHNY, CDR2 SVGAGI (reference sequence). The CDR3 sequence is 15 residues long. V trimming: 4 bases; J trimming: 6 bases; junction bases outside the gene matches: 4.

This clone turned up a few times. The CDR3 spells CSVQKEEGLREQYF. CDR3 DNA: TGCAGCGTACAAAAAGAGGAGGGACTACGCGAGCAGTACTTC. The V and J genes are TRBV29-1 and TRBJ2-7; TRBD2 aligns across 7 bases. The CDR3 has 14 residues. J was trimmed by 6 bases and V by 6 bases; bases with no gene match: 14. The germline V gene has CDR1 SQVTM and CDR2 ANQGSEA.

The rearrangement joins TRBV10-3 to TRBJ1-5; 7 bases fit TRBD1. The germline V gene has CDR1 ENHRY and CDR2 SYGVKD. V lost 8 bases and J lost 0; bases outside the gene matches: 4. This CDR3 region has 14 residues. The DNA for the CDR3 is TGTGCCATCTCGGGACAGTATAGCAATCAGCCCCAGCATTTT. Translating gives CAISGQYSNQPQHF.

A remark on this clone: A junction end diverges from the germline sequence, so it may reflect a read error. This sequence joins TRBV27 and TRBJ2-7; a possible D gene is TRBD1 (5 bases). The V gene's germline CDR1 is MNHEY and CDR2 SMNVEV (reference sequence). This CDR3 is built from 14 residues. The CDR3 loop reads CASTPTRGPYEQYF. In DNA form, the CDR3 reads TGTGCCAGCACACCGACAAGGGGCCCCTACGAACAGTACTTC.

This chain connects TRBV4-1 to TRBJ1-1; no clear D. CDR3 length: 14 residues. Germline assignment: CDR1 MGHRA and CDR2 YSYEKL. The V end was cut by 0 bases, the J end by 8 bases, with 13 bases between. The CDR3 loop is CASSQEVQGTEAFF. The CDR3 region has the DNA TGCGCCAGCAGCCAAGAAGTTCAAGGAACCGAAGCTTTCTTT.